The rows below give T cell receptor beta chains drawn from one sample of a study of CD8 T cells in cerebrospinal fluid in Alzheimer's disease. TCRdb re-called the 10x single-cell sequencing reads; every CDR3 protein appears as one record, without DNA. This repertoire comprises over 1,500 distinct CDR3 sequences; its ten largest clones make up under 9%. What was sequenced was cerebrospinal fluid. The receptors shown here come from a human donor with mild cognitive impairment. CDR3s include the opening cysteine and the closing phenylalanine or tryptophan. A clone size is listed for some rows: how often the clone was seen (once, few, many), or a class if it is expanded.

>medium-sized|TRBV15|TRBJ2-7
CATRGGAYEQYF
>medium-sized|TRBV9|TRBJ2-3
CASSASLGDTQYF
>medium-sized|TRBV7-2|TRBJ1-1
CASSPRMGHNTEAFF
>large|TRBV7-2|TRBJ1-1
CASSWGTSTTEAFF
>large|TRBV20-1|TRBJ2-6
CSARDDRDAGANVLTF
>medium-sized|TRBV30|TRBJ2-6
CAWTGVRMGGANVLTF
>large|TRBV30|TRBJ1-2
CAWSVTALYGYTF
>medium-sized|TRBV3-1|TRBJ2-2
CASSPRTGLAGVPGELFF
>medium-sized|TRBV5-1|TRBJ1-1
CASSFRQNTEAFF
>medium-sized|TRBV6-6|TRBJ2-7
CASSWARYEQYF
>-|TRBV18|TRBJ1-2
CASSPTENYGYTF
>medium-sized|TRBV7-3|TRBJ2-2
CASSSGQGHTGELFF
>medium-sized|TRBV6-1|TRBJ1-5
CASRTGTNQPQHF
>-|TRBV6-4|TRBJ1-1
CAISETAARLNTEAFF
>-|TRBV7-9|TRBJ2-1
CASNPGTGSYNEQFF
>medium-sized|TRBV3-1|TRBJ1-1
CASSPGTGYTHTEAFF
>medium-sized|TRBV20-1|TRBJ2-3
CSAQKEPHTDTQYF
>medium-sized|TRBV27|TRBJ2-7
CASSLTLAGDYEQYF
>-|TRBV5-4|TRBJ1-6
CASTKYSGERSPLHF
>medium-sized|TRBV11-2|TRBJ1-5
CASSSSPGRDQPQHF
>-|TRBV5-7|TRBJ1-6
CASSLWSPLHF
>medium-sized|TRBV6-1|TRBJ2-1
CASRWDFSSYNEQFF
>-|TRBV4-1|TRBJ1-1
CASSHRQGDMNTEAFF
>medium-sized|TRBV2|TRBJ2-2
CASRDSGREVTGELFF
>-|TRBV9|TRBJ2-1
CVLGLAGGPSYNEQFF
>medium-sized|TRBV7-9|TRBJ2-1
CASSLAGEQFF
>medium-sized|TRBV5-4|TRBJ2-7
CASSLPSSYEQYF
>large|TRBV7-9|TRBJ2-7
CASSPAGGVHEQYF
>medium-sized|TRBV5-1|TRBJ1-1
CASSFTGFHTEAFF
>medium-sized|TRBV7-9|TRBJ2-6
CASSFGPQPSTGANVLTF
>medium-sized|TRBV27|TRBJ2-1
CASRIAGLASYNEQFF
>large|TRBV7-2|TRBJ2-7
CASSSPGRRFGEQYF